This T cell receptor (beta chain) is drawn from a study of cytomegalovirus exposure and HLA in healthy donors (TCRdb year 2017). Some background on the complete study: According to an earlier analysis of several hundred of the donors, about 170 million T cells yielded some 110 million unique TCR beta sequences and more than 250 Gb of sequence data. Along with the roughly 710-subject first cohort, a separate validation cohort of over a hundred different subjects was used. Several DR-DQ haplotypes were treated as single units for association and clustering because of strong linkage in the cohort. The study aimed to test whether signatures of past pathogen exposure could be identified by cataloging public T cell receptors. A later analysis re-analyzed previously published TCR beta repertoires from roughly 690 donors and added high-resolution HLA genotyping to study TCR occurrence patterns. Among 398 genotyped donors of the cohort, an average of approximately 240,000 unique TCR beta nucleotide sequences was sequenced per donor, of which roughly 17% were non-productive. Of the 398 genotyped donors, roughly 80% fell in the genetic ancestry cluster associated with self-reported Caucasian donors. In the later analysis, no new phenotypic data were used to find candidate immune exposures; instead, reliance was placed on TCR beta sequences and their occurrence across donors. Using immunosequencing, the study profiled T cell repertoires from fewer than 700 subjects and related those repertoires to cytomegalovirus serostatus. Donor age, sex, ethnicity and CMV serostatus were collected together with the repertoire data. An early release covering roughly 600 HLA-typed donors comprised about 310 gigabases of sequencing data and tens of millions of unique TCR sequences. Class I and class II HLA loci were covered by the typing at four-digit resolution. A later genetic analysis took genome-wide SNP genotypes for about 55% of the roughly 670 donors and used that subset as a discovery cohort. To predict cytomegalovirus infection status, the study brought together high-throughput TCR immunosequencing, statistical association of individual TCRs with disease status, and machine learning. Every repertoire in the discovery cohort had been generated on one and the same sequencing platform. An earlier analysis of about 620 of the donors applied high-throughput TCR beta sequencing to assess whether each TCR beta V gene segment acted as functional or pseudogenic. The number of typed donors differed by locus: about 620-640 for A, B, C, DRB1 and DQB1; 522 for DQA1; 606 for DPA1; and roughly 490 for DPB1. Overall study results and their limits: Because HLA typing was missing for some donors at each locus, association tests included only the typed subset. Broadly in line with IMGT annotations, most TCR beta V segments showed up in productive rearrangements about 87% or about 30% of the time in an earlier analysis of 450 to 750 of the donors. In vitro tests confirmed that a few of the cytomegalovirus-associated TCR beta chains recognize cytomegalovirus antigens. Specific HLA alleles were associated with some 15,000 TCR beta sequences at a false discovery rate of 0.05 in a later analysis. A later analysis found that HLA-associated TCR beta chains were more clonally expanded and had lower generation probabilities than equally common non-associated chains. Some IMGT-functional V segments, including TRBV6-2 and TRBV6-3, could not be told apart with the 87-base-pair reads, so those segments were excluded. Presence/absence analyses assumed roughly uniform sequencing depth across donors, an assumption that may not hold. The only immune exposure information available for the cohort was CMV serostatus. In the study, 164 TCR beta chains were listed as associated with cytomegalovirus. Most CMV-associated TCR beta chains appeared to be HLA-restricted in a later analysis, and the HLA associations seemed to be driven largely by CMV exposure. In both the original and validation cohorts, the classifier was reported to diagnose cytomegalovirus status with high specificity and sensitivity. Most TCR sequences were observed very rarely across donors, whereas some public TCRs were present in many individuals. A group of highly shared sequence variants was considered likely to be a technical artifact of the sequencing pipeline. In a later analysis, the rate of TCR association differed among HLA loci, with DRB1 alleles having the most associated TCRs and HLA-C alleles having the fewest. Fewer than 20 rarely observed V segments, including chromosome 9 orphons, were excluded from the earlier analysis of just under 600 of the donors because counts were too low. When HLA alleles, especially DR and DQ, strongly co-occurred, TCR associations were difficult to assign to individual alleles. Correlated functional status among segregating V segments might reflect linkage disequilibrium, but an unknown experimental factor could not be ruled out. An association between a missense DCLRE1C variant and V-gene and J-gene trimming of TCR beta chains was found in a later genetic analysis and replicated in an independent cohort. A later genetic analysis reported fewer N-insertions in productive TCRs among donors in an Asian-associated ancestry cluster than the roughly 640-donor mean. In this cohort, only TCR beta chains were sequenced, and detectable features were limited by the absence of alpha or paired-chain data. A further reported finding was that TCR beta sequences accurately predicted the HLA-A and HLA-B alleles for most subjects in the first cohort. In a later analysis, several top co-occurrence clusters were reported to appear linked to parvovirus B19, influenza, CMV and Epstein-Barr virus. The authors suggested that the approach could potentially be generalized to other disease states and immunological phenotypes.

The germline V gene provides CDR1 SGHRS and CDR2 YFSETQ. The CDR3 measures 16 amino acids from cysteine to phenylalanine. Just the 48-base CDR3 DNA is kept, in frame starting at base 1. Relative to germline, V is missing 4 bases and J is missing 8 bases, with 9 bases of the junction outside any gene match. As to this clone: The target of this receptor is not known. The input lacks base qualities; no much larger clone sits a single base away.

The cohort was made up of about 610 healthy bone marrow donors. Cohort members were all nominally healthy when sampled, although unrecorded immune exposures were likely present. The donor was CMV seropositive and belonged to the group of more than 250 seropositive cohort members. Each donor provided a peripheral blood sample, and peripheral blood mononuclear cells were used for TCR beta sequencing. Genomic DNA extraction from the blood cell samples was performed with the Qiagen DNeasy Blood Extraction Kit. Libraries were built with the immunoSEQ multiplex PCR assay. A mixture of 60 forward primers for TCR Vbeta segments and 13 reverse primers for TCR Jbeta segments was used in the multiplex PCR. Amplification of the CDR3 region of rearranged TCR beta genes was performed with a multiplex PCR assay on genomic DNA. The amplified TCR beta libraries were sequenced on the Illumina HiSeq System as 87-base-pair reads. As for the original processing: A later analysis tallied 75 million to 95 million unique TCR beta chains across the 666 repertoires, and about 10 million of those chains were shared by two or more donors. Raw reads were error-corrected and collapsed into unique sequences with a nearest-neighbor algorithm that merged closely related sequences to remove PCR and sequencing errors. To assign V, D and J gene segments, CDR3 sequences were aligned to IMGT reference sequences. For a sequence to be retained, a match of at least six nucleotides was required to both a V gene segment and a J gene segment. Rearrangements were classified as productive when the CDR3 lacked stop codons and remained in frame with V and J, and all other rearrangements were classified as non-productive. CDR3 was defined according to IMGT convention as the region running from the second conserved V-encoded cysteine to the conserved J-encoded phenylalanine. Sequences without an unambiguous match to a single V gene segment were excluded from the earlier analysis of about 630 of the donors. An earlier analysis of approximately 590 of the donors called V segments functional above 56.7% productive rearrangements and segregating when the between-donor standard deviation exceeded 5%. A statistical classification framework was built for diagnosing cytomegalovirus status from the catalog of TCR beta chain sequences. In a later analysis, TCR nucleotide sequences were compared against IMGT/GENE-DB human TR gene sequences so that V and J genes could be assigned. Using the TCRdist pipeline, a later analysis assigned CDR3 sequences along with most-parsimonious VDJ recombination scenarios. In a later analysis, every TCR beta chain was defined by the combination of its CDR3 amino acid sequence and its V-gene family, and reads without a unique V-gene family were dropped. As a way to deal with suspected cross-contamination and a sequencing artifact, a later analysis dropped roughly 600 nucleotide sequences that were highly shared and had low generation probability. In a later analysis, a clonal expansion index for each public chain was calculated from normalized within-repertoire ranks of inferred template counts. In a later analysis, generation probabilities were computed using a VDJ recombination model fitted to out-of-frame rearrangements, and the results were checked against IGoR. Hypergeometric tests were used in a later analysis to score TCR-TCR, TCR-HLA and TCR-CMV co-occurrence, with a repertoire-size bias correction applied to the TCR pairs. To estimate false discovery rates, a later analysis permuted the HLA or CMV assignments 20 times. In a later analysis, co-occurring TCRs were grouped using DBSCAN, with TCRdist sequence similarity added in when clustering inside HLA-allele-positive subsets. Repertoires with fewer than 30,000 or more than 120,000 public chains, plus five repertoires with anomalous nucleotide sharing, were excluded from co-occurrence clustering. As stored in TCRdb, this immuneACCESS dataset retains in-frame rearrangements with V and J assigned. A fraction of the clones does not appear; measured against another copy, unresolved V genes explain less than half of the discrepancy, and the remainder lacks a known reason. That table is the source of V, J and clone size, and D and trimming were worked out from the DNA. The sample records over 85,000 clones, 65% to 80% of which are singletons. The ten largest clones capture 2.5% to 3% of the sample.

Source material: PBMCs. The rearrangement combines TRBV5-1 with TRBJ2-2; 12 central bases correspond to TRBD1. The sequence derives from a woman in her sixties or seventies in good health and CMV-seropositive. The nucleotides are TGCGCCAGCAGCCCCGGGACAGGGGGCCTGAAAGGGGAGCTGTTTTTT. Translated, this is CASSPGTGGLKGELFF.